The 25 T cell receptor beta chains in this list originate from one sample, sequenced in a study of blood T cell repertoires in COVID-19. Assay: immunoSEQ multiplex PCR; the TCRdb copy retains only in-frame clones and omits some. The sample includes 380,000 or so clones, approximately 89% seen only once; the top ten take 1.3%. Input material: PBMCs or T cells enriched from blood (not recorded which). The receptors shown here come from a man aged 25-45 years who had recovered from COVID-19.

The chain combines TRBV7-8 with TRBJ2-7, with TRBD2 matching 8 bases. Germline values: CDR1 SGHVS, CDR2 FQNEAQ. This CDR3 contains 15 residues. After removal of 3 bases from V and 2 bases from J, the junction contained 6 bases not matched to a gene. CDR3 in DNA: TGTGCCAGCAGCTTTTCTCGGGGGGGAACCTACGAGCAGTACTTC. Translation gives CASSFSRGGTYEQYF. The entire variable domain, with the rest obtained from reference TRBV7-8 and TRBJ2-7, is as follows: GAGVSQSPRYKVAKRGQDVALRCDPISGHVSLFWYQQALGQGPEFLTYFQNEAQLDKSGLPSDRFFAERPEGSVSTLKIQRTQQEDSAVYLCASSFSRGGTYEQYFGPGTRLTVT.

The rearrangement links TRBV7-3 to TRBJ2-3, with D unresolved. Deletions cut 5 bases from V and 0 bases from J, with 9 bases between. The CDR3 contains 14 residues. Germline CDR1 reads SGHTA; CDR2 reads FQGTGA. CDR3 DNA sequence: TGTGCCAGCAGCCCCAGTCTTAGCACAGATACGCAGTATTTT. This gives the protein CASSPSLSTDTQYF. Looking up the rest from reference TRBV7-3 and TRBJ2-3 gives the full variable domain: GAGVSQTPSNKVTEKGKYVELRCDPISGHTALYWYRQSLGQGPEFLIYFQGTGAADDSGLPNDRFFAVRPEGSVSTLKIQRTERGDSAVYLCASSPSLSTDTQYFGPGTRLTVL.

The chain employs TRBV5-4 and TRBJ2-7, with TRBD1 identical over 7 bases. This CDR3 is 15 amino acids long. The V and J ends lost 2 bases and 3 bases, in that order; junction bases with no gene match: 8. The germline V gene encodes CDR1 SGHNT and CDR2 YYREEE (reference sequence). The CDR3 sequence: CASSFHRDSLYEQYF. The CDR3 DNA is TGTGCCAGCAGCTTTCACCGGGACAGCCTCTACGAGCAGTACTTC.

The rearrangement joins TRBV9 to TRBJ1-4, with 7 bases identical to TRBD1. The CDR3 runs to 15 residues. The V and J ends lost 3 bases and 2 bases, in that order; junction bases with no gene match: 4. The V gene's germline CDR1 is SGDLS and CDR2 YYNGEE. Here the CDR3 DNA reads TGTGCCAGCAGCGATTCGACAGGGACTAATGAAAAACTGTTTTTT. The encoded protein is CASSDSTGTNEKLFF.

V and J are TRBV11-2 and TRBJ2-5, with 10 bases lining up with TRBD1. CDR3 length: 16 amino acids. Germline V gene lookup returns CDR1 SGHAT and CDR2 FQNNGV. After removal of 0 bases from V and 5 bases from J, the junction contained 6 bases not matched to a gene. The CDR3 nucleotides are TGTGCCAGCAGCTTAGAATGGGGACAGGGGTATGAGACCCAGTACTTC. Translating gives CASSLEWGQGYETQYF.

The J gene is TRBJ2-1, the V gene TRBV27; D might be TRBD1 (5 bases). Germline V gene sequence: CDR1 MNHEY, CDR2 SMNVEV (reference sequence). Trimming took off 1 base at V and 6 bases at J, with 13 bases between the two ends. This CDR3 contains 15 residues. CDR3 sequence: CASSLYPTGVNEQFF. The CDR3 coding sequence is TGTGCCAGCAGTTTATACCCAACAGGCGTCAATGAGCAGTTCTTC.

The V call is TRBV19, the J call TRBJ1-5; D unclear. Germline loops: CDR1 LNHDA, CDR2 SQIVND (reference sequence). CDR3 length equals 18 residues. Deletions cut 4 bases from V and 0 bases from J, with 19 bases between. The CDR3 nucleotides are TGTGCCAGTAGTACCCGGGGAGGGCAGTCATATAGCAATCAGCCCCAGCATTTT. This encodes CASSTRGGQSYSNQPQHF.

The chain is built from TRBV11-2 and TRBJ1-3; 7 nucleotides match TRBD1. Germline V gene lookup returns CDR1 SGHAT and CDR2 FQNNGV. V was pared by 5 bases and J by 0 bases, with 10 bases of the junction left unmatched. The CDR3 extends over 17 amino acids. The CDR3 here is CASSLVQGPSSGNTIYF. CDR3 DNA sequence: TGTGCCAGCAGCCTCGTACAGGGGCCGAGCTCTGGAAACACCATATATTTT.

In this sample, this clone turned up once. The chain joins TRBV5-6 to TRBJ2-2; 8 positions agree with TRBD1. The CDR3 length is 17 residues. CDR1 SGHDT and CDR2 YYEEEE come from the germline V gene. J lost 0 bases, V lost 2 bases, and 6 bases had no gene match. This chain's CDR3 is CASSFISGGANTGELFF. The CDR3 DNA sequence: TGTGCCAGCAGCTTCATCTCAGGGGGCGCGAACACCGGGGAGCTGTTTTTT.

V and J are TRBV5-1 and TRBJ1-6; 9 nucleotides agree with TRBD1. This CDR3 contains 16 residues. Germline CDR1 and CDR2: SGHRS and YFSETQ. The V and J ends lost 4 bases and 9 bases, in that order; junction bases with no gene match: 11. This CDR3 is CASSPSGTGNGSPLHF. As DNA, the CDR3 is TGCGCCAGCAGCCCGTCGGGGACAGGGAACGGTTCACCCCTCCACTTT.

V is TRBV7-8 and J is TRBJ2-1; TRBD1 agrees at 7 bases. Germline CDR1 and CDR2: SGHVS and FQNEAQ. The CDR3 length is 15 residues. J was trimmed by 3 bases and V by 5 bases; bases with no gene match: 7. CDR3 protein: CASSDDRAFYNEQFF. Here the CDR3 DNA reads TGTGCCAGCAGCGACGACAGGGCTTTCTACAATGAGCAGTTCTTC.

V and J are TRBV2 and TRBJ1-1; no clear D gene. This CDR3 is built from 13 residues. Trimming pared 5 bases from V and 2 bases from J, leaving 9 bases between. Germline V CDR1 and CDR2: SNHLY, FYNNEI. CDR3 sequence: CASSRVQNTEAFF. The CDR3 DNA reads as TGTGCCAGCAGTCGTGTACAAAACACTGAAGCTTTCTTT.

This chain connects TRBV4-1 to TRBJ2-2; 11 bases are shared with TRBD1. J was trimmed by 7 bases and V by 4 bases; bases with no gene match: 5. CDR3 length: 15 residues. Germline V gene data show CDR1 as MGHRA and CDR2 as YSYEKL. The CDR3 loop is CASSPGQGVFGELFF. CDR3 coding DNA: TGCGCCAGCAGCCCGGGACAGGGGGTATTCGGGGAGCTGTTTTTT.

This clone came up a few times. The chain links TRBV7-9 to TRBJ2-3; D may be TRBD2 (6 bases). Germline V gives CDR1 SEHNR, CDR2 FQNEAQ (reference sequence). Trimming stripped 2 bases from V and 4 bases from J, with 13 bases between. The CDR3 runs 15 residues. CDR3 sequence (DNA): TGTGCCAGCAGCTTAAGTCTAGCGCCGTCAGATACGCAGTATTTT. Translated: CASSLSLAPSDTQYF.

J is TRBJ1-2 and V is TRBV2; maybe TRBD1 (5 bases). V lost 1 base and J 0 bases, leaving 9 bases between the germline ends. The V gene's germline CDR1 is SNHLY and CDR2 FYNNEI. This CDR3 has 15 residues. CDR3 nucleotides: TGTGCCAGCAGTGAAGGACAGCTTCCTAACTATGGCTACACCTTC. It encodes CASSEGQLPNYGYTF.

This clone appeared a single time. This sequence joins TRBV5-1 and TRBJ2-1, with 9 nucleotides matching TRBD1. Germline assignment: CDR1 SGHRS and CDR2 YFSETQ. J was trimmed by 4 bases and V by 2 bases; bases with no gene match: 4. CDR3 length: 15 residues. Here the CDR3 reads CASSFTGGTYNEQFF. The CDR3, as DNA: TGCGCCAGCAGCTTTACAGGGGGCACTTACAATGAGCAGTTCTTC.

This rearrangement joins TRBV5-1 to TRBJ1-6, with 9 bases fitting TRBD1. The junction had 8 bases not matched to a gene; V was cut back by 0 bases and J by 10 bases. The CDR3 is 16 amino acids. The germline V gene has CDR1 SGHRS and CDR2 YFSETQ. CDR3 sequence (DNA): TGCGCCAGCAGCTTGGCCGGGGACAGGGTAGGGTCACCCCTCCACTTT. As protein: CASSLAGDRVGSPLHF. Based on the CDR3 plus reference TRBV5-1 and TRBJ1-6, the full variable domain is KAGVTQTPRYLIKTRGQQVTLSCSPISGHRSVSWYQQTPGQGLQFLFEYFSETQRNKGNFPGRFSGRQFSNSRSEMNVSTLELGDSALYLCASSLAGDRVGSPLHFGNGTRLTVT.

DNA for the CDR3: TGTGCCAGCAGCCCACAGGGCCTGGGGGGCTACACCTTC. Its translation is CASSPQGLGGYTF. The rearrangement uses TRBV7-9 and TRBJ1-2; possible D gene TRBD1, 6 bases. The germline V and J ends were trimmed by 5 bases and 8 bases, with 15 bases remaining between them. CDR3 size: 13 residues. The germline CDR1 and CDR2 sequences are SEHNR and FQNEAQ (reference sequence).

The V call is TRBV20-1, the J call TRBJ1-2; tentatively, D is TRBD1 (5 bases). Trimming took 1 base from V and 9 from J, leaving 9 bases between them. In germline, CDR1 is DFQATT, CDR2 SNEGSKA (reference sequence). This CDR3 spans 11 amino acids. CDR3 residues: CSARGRGRYTF. CDR3 in DNA: TGCAGTGCTAGAGGGAGGGGACGCTACACCTTC.

V usage is TRBV6-1 and J usage is TRBJ2-1; no definite D call. The CDR3 totals 14 residues. Germline V lookup: CDR1 MNHNS, CDR2 SASEGT. V lost 1 base, J lost 1 base, and 5 bases lay in between. CDR3 nucleotide sequence: TGTGCCAGCAGTGAAGGGCCTTCCTACAATGAGCAGTTCTTC. Translating gives CASSEGPSYNEQFF.

The rearrangement joins TRBV9 to TRBJ1-4; D might be TRBD1 (6 bases). V lost 0 bases to trimming and J lost 8 bases, with 11 bases between them. CDR3 length: 14 amino acids. Germline V gene sequence: CDR1 SGDLS, CDR2 YYNGEE. CDR3 sequence reads: CASSVAGASEKLFF. The DNA of the CDR3 is TGTGCCAGCAGCGTAGCAGGGGCCTCGGAAAAACTGTTTTTT.

J is TRBJ1-1 and V is TRBV5-6; 11 bases map to TRBD1. The germline V gene encodes CDR1 SGHDT and CDR2 YYEEEE. The CDR3 loop spans 15 amino acids. V lost 3 bases to trimming and J lost 4 bases; unmatched junction nucleotides: 5. This CDR3 is CASSWGQGGTTEAFF. The CDR3 coding sequence is TGTGCCAGCAGCTGGGGACAGGGGGGGACCACTGAAGCTTTCTTT.

The V call is TRBV2, the J call TRBJ1-3, with D tentatively TRBD1 (5 bases). The CDR3 runs to 13 residues. V shed 8 bases and J shed 4 bases, with 12 bases lying between them. Germline values: CDR1 SNHLY, CDR2 FYNNEI. The CDR3 coding sequence is TGTGCCAGCGCAGCAGGGTTCGGAAACACCATATATTTT. This encodes CASAAGFGNTIYF.

The chain is built from TRBV4-1 and TRBJ1-2; 9 nucleotides line up with TRBD1. This CDR3 comprises 15 residues. The V and J ends lost 1 base and 7 bases, in that order; junction bases with no gene match: 7. Per germline, CDR1 MGHRA and CDR2 YSYEKL. The CDR3 protein is CASSQVLGQGGGYTF. For the CDR3, the DNA is TGCGCCAGCAGCCAAGTACTGGGACAGGGCGGTGGCTACACCTTC.

The V and J genes are TRBV5-3 and TRBJ2-7; 7 nucleotides agree with TRBD2. TRBV5-3 is an open reading frame, and its role is uncertain. CDR3 size: 13 residues. The V segment lost 4 bases and the J segment 2 bases; nucleotides outside the gene matches: 3. In DNA form, the CDR3 reads TGTGCCAGAAGCGCTGGACTAGCCTACGAGCAGTACTTC. It specifies CARSAGLAYEQYF.